The 32 T cell receptor beta chains reported below all come from one sample, sequenced in a study of blood T cell repertoires in COVID-19. Only in-frame clones appear in the TCRdb table, and some are missing; sequencing was by immunoSEQ multiplex PCR. The data contain around 300,000 clones, 88% of them singletons. The source material was PBMCs or T cells enriched from blood (not recorded which). These receptors originate from a man younger than 45 who had recovered from COVID-19.

The V call is TRBV6-5, the J call TRBJ1-2, with TRBD1 as a possible D gene (5 bases). CDR3 size: 16 residues. Between the trimmed V and J ends, which lost 0 bases and 4 bases, there was a span of 15 bases. The germline V gene encodes CDR1 MNHEY and CDR2 SVGAGI. In nucleotides, the CDR3 is TGTGCCAGCAGTTACTCGACTGCCAGGGCAGGCTATGGCTACACCTTC. This gives the protein CASSYSTARAGYGYTF.

The gene calls are TRBV28 and TRBJ2-4; 7 bases fit TRBD1. V gave up 5 bases and J gave up 2 bases; unmatched junction bases: 12. Germline assignment: CDR1 MDHEN and CDR2 SYDVKM. CDR3 size: 17 residues. The CDR3 DNA reads TGTGCCAGCAGTACCTACAGGGGCCATAACCCCAAAAACATTCAGTACTTC. This sequence encodes CASSTYRGHNPKNIQYF.

CDR3 nucleotide sequence: TGTGCCAGCGCACTACAATGGGGGACTAGCCCAACCCAAGAGACCCAGTACTTC. It yields the protein CASALQWGTSPTQETQYF. This chain connects TRBV3-1 (or the pseudogene TRBV3-2) to TRBJ2-5; 9 positions agree with TRBD2. V lost 8 bases and J lost 1; bases outside the gene matches: 17. This CDR3 contains 18 residues. Germline V gene data show CDR1 as LGHDT and CDR2 as YNNKEL (reference sequence).

The chain recombines TRBV3-1 (or the pseudogene TRBV3-2) with TRBJ1-3, with D unresolved. The length of the CDR3 is 14 residues. V lost 2 bases and J 1 base, leaving 6 bases between the germline ends. Looked up from germline, CDR1 is LGHDT and CDR2 is YNNKEL (reference sequence). CDR3 amino acids: CASSQLGSGNTIYF. CDR3 coding DNA: TGTGCCAGCAGCCAACTCGGGTCTGGAAACACCATATATTTT.

The chain links TRBV11-2 to TRBJ2-3; D gene unclear. CDR1 SGHAT and CDR2 FQNNGV come from the germline V gene. This CDR3 has 13 amino acids. The V gene lost 2 bases and the J gene lost 0 bases, with 3 bases spanning the gap. The CDR3 region has the DNA TGTGCCAGCAGCTTAACTAGCACAGATACGCAGTATTTT. This translates into CASSLTSTDTQYF. The full variable domain, rest sourced from reference TRBV11-2 and TRBJ2-3, is EAGVAQSPRYKIIEKRQSVAFWCNPISGHATLYWYQQILGQGPKLLIQFQNNGVVDDSQLPKDRFSAERLKGVDSTLKIQPAKLEDSAVYLCASSLTSTDTQYFGPGTRLTVL.

V gene TRBV20-1 combines with J gene TRBJ1-1, with D hard to call. The CDR3 consists of 11 residues. Germline lookup yields CDR1 DFQATT and CDR2 SNEGSKA (reference sequence). Trimming pared 6 bases from V and 1 base from J, leaving 6 bases between. The CDR3 bases are TGCAGTGCCCTACGGAACACTGAAGCTTTCTTT. Encoded protein: CSALRNTEAFF.

The J gene is TRBJ1-2, the V gene TRBV25-1; maybe TRBD1 (6 bases). Germline lookup yields CDR1 MGHDK and CDR2 SYGVNS. The CDR3 is 11 residues long. V lost 7 bases and J lost 3, with 6 bases in between. CDR3 sequence: CASTGDYGYTF. DNA of the CDR3: TGTGCCAGCACAGGGGACTATGGCTACACCTTC.

The chain joins TRBV6-5 to TRBJ1-2; D not certain. This CDR3 contains 13 residues. Trimming took off 6 bases at V and 5 bases at J, with 13 bases between the two ends. Germline assignment: CDR1 MNHEY and CDR2 SVGAGI. The CDR3 spells CASRSGRLYGYTF. The DNA of the CDR3 is TGTGCCAGCAGATCTGGCAGGCTTTATGGCTACACCTTC.

The chain couples TRBV19 to TRBJ2-1; TRBD2 aligns across 15 bases. Germline assignment: CDR1 LNHDA and CDR2 SQIVND (reference sequence). The CDR3 sequence is 16 residues long. V was pared by 6 bases and J by 3 bases, with 3 bases of the junction left unmatched. The CDR3, as DNA: TGTGCCAGTAGCCGGGGACTAGCGGGGGGCTACAATGAGCAGTTCTTC. Its protein is CASSRGLAGGYNEQFF.

This chain joins TRBV5-1 and TRBJ2-2; the match to TRBD1 covers 10 bases. With 4 bases clipped from V and 1 base from J, the junction kept 4 bases outside the gene matches. This CDR3 contains 16 residues. From germline, CDR1 is SGHRS and CDR2 YFSETQ. The CDR3 region has the DNA TGCGCCAGCAGCCTCAGGACAGGGGGGAACACCGGGGAGCTGTTTTTT. Residues: CASSLRTGGNTGELFF. The variable domain in full, completed from reference TRBV5-1 and TRBJ2-2, reads KAGVTQTPRYLIKTRGQQVTLSCSPISGHRSVSWYQQTPGQGLQFLFEYFSETQRNKGNFPGRFSGRQFSNSRSEMNVSTLELGDSALYLCASSLRTGGNTGELFFGEGSRLTVL.

This clone was counted a single time. The CDR3: CASSTTGDSNQPQHF. In DNA form, the CDR3 reads TGTGCCAGTAGTACGACAGGGGATAGCAATCAGCCCCAGCATTTT. This sequence joins TRBV19 and TRBJ1-5, with TRBD1 matching over 8 bases. This CDR3 has 15 amino acids. The germline V gene has CDR1 LNHDA and CDR2 SQIVND (reference sequence). With V trimmed by 4 bases and J by 0 bases, 2 bases remained unmatched.

V usage is TRBV29-1 and J usage is TRBJ2-7; tentatively, D is TRBD2 (5 bases). The CDR3 totals 15 residues. CDR1 and CDR2 from the germline V gene are SQVTM and ANQGSEA. The V gene lost 3 bases and the J gene lost 7 bases, with 22 bases spanning the gap. CDR3 region: CSVEEEDPSGGEQYF. The CDR3 nucleotides are TGCAGCGTTGAGGAGGAGGATCCCTCCGGCGGGGAGCAGTACTTC.

CDR3: CASSQDSYNSPLHF. CDR3 nucleotide sequence: TGTGCCAGCAGCCAAGACAGCTATAATTCACCCCTCCACTTT. The rearrangement links TRBV3-1 (or the pseudogene TRBV3-2) to TRBJ1-6; D call uncertain. Between the trimmed V and J ends, which lost 0 bases and 3 bases, there was a span of 3 bases. This CDR3 region has 14 residues. Germline CDR1 LGHDT, CDR2 YNNKEL (reference sequence).

This clone was detected a few times. This sequence joins TRBV13 and TRBJ1-1, with 7 bases identical to TRBD1. The germline V gene encodes CDR1 PRHDT and CDR2 FYEKMQ (reference sequence). This CDR3 has 16 amino acids. J gave up 0 bases and V 0 bases, and 4 bases lay outside the gene matches. The chain's CDR3 is CASSLGDRNMNTEAFF. The CDR3 region has the DNA TGTGCCAGCAGCTTAGGGGACAGGAACATGAACACTGAAGCTTTCTTT.

This chain links TRBV5-1 with TRBJ2-2; D might be TRBD1 (6 bases). This CDR3 contains 14 residues. V lost 0 bases, J lost 4 bases, and 7 bases lay in between. CDR1 SGHRS and CDR2 YFSETQ come from the germline V gene. DNA for the CDR3: TGCGCCAGCAGCTTGGACAGGGCCACCGGGGAGCTGTTTTTT. Protein: CASSLDRATGELFF.

The rearrangement uses TRBV12-3 or TRBV12-4 and TRBJ1-5; D is uncertain. Trimming left V 6 bases short and J 0 bases short, with 3 bases between. The CDR3 loop spans 12 amino acids. As DNA, the CDR3 is TGTGCCAGCAGCTATAGCAATCAGCCCCAGCATTTT. Translating it yields CASSYSNQPQHF.

In DNA, the CDR3 is TGCGCCAGCAGCCCGGGACTAGCGGGGGGGCCGGCGACCGGGGAGCTGTTTTTT. It yields the protein CASSPGLAGGPATGELFF. V gene TRBV4-1 combines with J gene TRBJ2-2; 16 nucleotides line up with TRBD2. Trimming took 4 bases from V and 5 from J; bases not matched to a gene: 7. The CDR3 is made up of 18 amino acids. Germline V lookup: CDR1 MGHRA, CDR2 YSYEKL.

The gene calls are TRBV19 and TRBJ1-2, with D possibly being TRBD1 (5 bases). The V end was cut by 5 bases, the J end by 2 bases, with 18 bases between. The CDR3 length is 16 residues. Germline lookup yields CDR1 LNHDA and CDR2 SQIVND (reference sequence). The CDR3: CASSSPETVVNYGYTF. In nucleotides, the CDR3 is TGTGCCAGTAGTTCGCCGGAGACAGTGGTCAACTATGGCTACACCTTC.

This chain connects TRBV7-6 to TRBJ2-5, with TRBD2 identical over 11 bases. The CDR3 consists of 15 residues. J gave up 7 bases and V 0 bases, and 4 bases lay outside the gene matches. Germline CDR1 is SGHVS and CDR2 is FNYEAQ. The DNA for the CDR3 is TGTGCCAGCAGCTTAGCAACTAGCGGGGGTGTGACCCAGTACTTC. As protein: CASSLATSGGVTQYF.

The rearrangement uses TRBV28 and TRBJ2-2; 11 positions match TRBD2. The CDR3 length is 17 residues. Germline CDR1 MDHEN, CDR2 SYDVKM. Trimming removed 5 bases from V and 4 bases from J; junction bases left unmatched: 9. The CDR3 protein is CASSPYSGGARTGELFF. Written as DNA, the CDR3 is TGTGCCAGCAGTCCGTATAGCGGGGGGGCCCGCACCGGGGAGCTGTTTTTT.

CDR3 region: CASSLSYEVTSTDTQYF. CDR3 bases: TGTGCCAGCAGTTTATCGTACGAGGTGACCTCCACAGATACGCAGTATTTT. This sequence joins TRBV27 and TRBJ2-3; D unresolved. The V and J ends lost 0 bases and 2 bases respectively, with 15 bases between them. The V gene's germline CDR1 is MNHEY and CDR2 SMNVEV (reference sequence). The CDR3 totals 17 residues.

The chain links TRBV28 to TRBJ1-6; maybe TRBD1 (5 bases). Germline lookup yields CDR1 MDHEN and CDR2 SYDVKM. There are 19 residues in the CDR3. Between the trimmed V and J ends, which lost 1 base and 6 bases, there was a span of 22 bases. DNA of the CDR3: TGTGCCAGCAGTTTATTTATGGGTCAGGGAGGTTTGGGTAATTCACCCCTCCACTTT. Residues: CASSLFMGQGGLGNSPLHF.

The rearrangement links TRBV6-2 or TRBV6-3 to TRBJ2-2; 10 positions match TRBD2. The CDR3 extends over 16 amino acids. The trim removed 2 bases at V and 6 bases at J, leaving 6 bases unmatched. Germline loops: CDR1 MNHEY, CDR2 SVGEGT. Here the CDR3 DNA reads TGTGCCAGCAGTTACCGGCAGCGGGGGGGCCCCGGGGAGCTGTTTTTT. It translates to CASSYRQRGGPGELFF.

This clone was recorded once. The chain combines TRBV19 with TRBJ1-2, with 11 bases aligning to TRBD1. V shed 10 bases and J 2 bases; nucleotides not matched to a gene: 6. The CDR3 has 14 residues. Per the germline V gene, CDR1 is LNHDA and CDR2 is SQIVND (reference sequence). In DNA form, the CDR3 reads TGTGCCACCGGTCGGACAGGGGGCAACTATGGCTACACCTTC. Encoded protein: CATGRTGGNYGYTF.

This chain links TRBV4-1 with TRBJ2-7, with TRBD1 matching 10 bases. CDR3 length: 13 amino acids. V trimming: 6 bases; J trimming: 4 bases; junction bases outside the gene matches: 3. Germline V gives CDR1 MGHRA, CDR2 YSYEKL. The CDR3 DNA follows: TGCGCCAGCAGATTGGACAGGGGGTACGAGCAGTACTTC. Its protein is CASRLDRGYEQYF.

The CDR3 is CASSQDTGGNTIYF. The CDR3 DNA reads as TGTGCCAGCAGCCAAGACACAGGGGGAAACACCATATATTTT. The chain joins TRBV4-2 to TRBJ1-3, with D maybe TRBD1 (6 bases). Looked up from germline, CDR1 is LGHNA and CDR2 is YNFKEQ. The CDR3 length is 14 residues. Trimming shortened V by 0 bases and J by 4 bases, and 7 bases separated the two germline ends.

The chain is built from TRBV5-1 and TRBJ2-5; 7 positions agree with TRBD2. This CDR3 has 16 amino acids. J was trimmed by 2 bases and V by 4 bases; bases with no gene match: 11. Germline V gene data show CDR1 as SGHRS and CDR2 as YFSETQ. The CDR3 spells CASSRSGYIGQETQYF. CDR3 nucleotide sequence: TGCGCCAGCAGCCGTAGCGGGTACATCGGGCAAGAGACCCAGTACTTC.

The CDR3 spells CASSLADISYEQYF. The CDR3 bases are TGCGCCAGCAGCTTGGCGGACATATCCTACGAGCAGTACTTC. The V and J genes are TRBV5-1 and TRBJ2-7; D possibly corresponds to TRBD1 (5 bases). The CDR3 extends over 14 amino acids. The V gene's germline CDR1 is SGHRS and CDR2 YFSETQ. Between the trimmed V and J ends, which lost 0 bases and 1 base, there was a span of 8 bases. The full variable domain, with the rest looked up from reference TRBV5-1 and TRBJ2-7, is KAGVTQTPRYLIKTRGQQVTLSCSPISGHRSVSWYQQTPGQGLQFLFEYFSETQRNKGNFPGRFSGRQFSNSRSEMNVSTLELGDSALYLCASSLADISYEQYFGPGTRLTVT.

The genes are TRBV7-7 and TRBJ2-1; TRBD2 agrees at 7 bases. CDR1 SSHAT and CDR2 FNYEAQ come from the germline V gene (reference sequence). The CDR3 totals 17 residues. The V and J ends lost 1 base and 7 bases, in that order; junction bases with no gene match: 13. This CDR3 reads CASSLGLQRGGGNEQFF. The CDR3 nucleotides are TGTGCCAGCAGCTTAGGGCTACAGCGGGGAGGAGGGAATGAGCAGTTCTTC.

The chain links TRBV3-1 (or the pseudogene TRBV3-2) to TRBJ1-1; a weak D match, TRBD1 (5 bases). The CDR3 runs to 13 residues. V was pared by 1 base and J by 8 bases, with 11 bases between. Germline CDR1 is LGHDT and CDR2 is YNNKEL (reference sequence). The DNA for the CDR3 is TGTGCCAGCAGCCAAGGTCCAGGGAACGAAGCTTTCTTT. This sequence encodes CASSQGPGNEAFF.

This sequence joins TRBV7-9 and TRBJ2-3, with D possibly matching TRBD2 (5 bases). CDR1 is SEHNR, CDR2 FQNEAQ, per germline (reference sequence). The CDR3 covers 15 residues. The V end lost 1 base, the J end lost 0 bases, and 8 bases lay between the germline ends. The CDR3 spells CASSLELASTDTQYF. In nucleotides, the CDR3 is TGTGCCAGCAGCTTAGAGCTAGCCAGCACAGATACGCAGTATTTT.

This chain uses TRBV5-1 with TRBJ2-5, with 10 nucleotides matching TRBD2. The CDR3 length is 17 residues. Germline assignment: CDR1 SGHRS and CDR2 YFSETQ. V lost 4 bases and J lost 3; bases outside the gene matches: 12. DNA of the CDR3: TGCGCCAGCAGCCCGAAGAGCGGGGGGGCCTCCAAAGAGACCCAGTACTTC. Its translation: CASSPKSGGASKETQYF.